Listed here are 30 T cell receptor beta chains from one sample, sequenced in a study of Ad26.COV2.S vaccination and SARS-CoV-2 variants. This table comes from immunoSEQ multiplex PCR, and its TCRdb copy is limited to in-frame clones, with some not included. This table holds about 350,000 clones, about 90% found once. The specimen comprised peripheral blood, sampled after recovery from COVID-19. These receptors were collected from a human donor who had recovered from COVID-19.

On this clone: Its ends do not fully match the called genes, so a read error is possible. The sample contains more than one DNA sequence encoding this CDR3. The rearrangement uses TRBV19 and TRBJ2-1; 10 bases fit TRBD2. CDR1 and CDR2 from the germline V gene are LNHDA and SQIVND (reference sequence). The CDR3 is 14 residues long. The CDR3 here is CASSIAGGNNEQFF. Written as DNA, the CDR3 is TGTGCCAGTAGCATAGCGGGGGGCAACAATGAGCAGTTCTTC.

This rearrangement joins TRBV7-9 to TRBJ1-5, with 10 nucleotides matching TRBD1. The germline V gene has CDR1 SEHNR and CDR2 FQNEAQ (reference sequence). The ends lost 4 bases at V and 6 bases at J; junction bases unmatched: 6. This CDR3 is 15 amino acids long. CDR3 sequence: CASSSGTGAFQPQHF. The CDR3 region has the DNA TGTGCCAGCAGCTCCGGGACAGGGGCCTTTCAGCCCCAGCATTTT.

V usage is TRBV20-1 and J usage is TRBJ2-1, with D possibly TRBD2 on 6 matching bases. The V end lost 6 bases, the J end lost 10 bases, and 10 bases lay between the germline ends. This CDR3 has 10 residues. Germline loops: CDR1 DFQATT, CDR2 SNEGSKA (reference sequence). DNA for the CDR3: TGCAGTGCGACGGAGGGGGAGCAGTTCTTC. As protein: CSATEGEQFF.

This chain connects TRBV28 to TRBJ2-1, with TRBD1 identical over 9 bases. This CDR3 is built from 15 residues. V dropped 5 bases and J dropped 4; count of bases not matched to a gene: 6. The germline CDR1 and CDR2 sequences are MDHEN and SYDVKM. The CDR3 DNA reads TGTGCCAGCAGTCTTGGGGGGACAGGGTACAATGAGCAGTTCTTC. Its translation: CASSLGGTGYNEQFF.

The chain recombines TRBV5-6 with TRBJ2-7; 10 bases map to TRBD1. The CDR3 totals 14 residues. V was clipped by 2 bases and J by 4 bases; unmatched bases: 3. Per the germline V gene, CDR1 is SGHDT and CDR2 is YYEEEE. This CDR3 reads CASSLGQGDYEQYF. CDR3 in DNA: TGTGCCAGCAGCTTAGGACAGGGGGATTACGAGCAGTACTTC.

Comments on this clone: Other DNA sequences in this specimen translate into the identical CDR3. The V gene is TRBV27, the J gene TRBJ1-1, with a tentative D call TRBD1 (5 bases). From germline, CDR1 is MNHEY and CDR2 SMNVEV (reference sequence). V lost 6 bases to trimming and J lost 5 bases, with 16 bases between them. The CDR3 consists of 14 residues. The CDR3 nucleotides read TGTGCCAGCAGCCTATTTTGGGGGGGAACTGAAGCTTTCTTT. Its protein product is CASSLFWGGTEAFF.

V and J are TRBV7-9 and TRBJ1-2; 11 bases are a match to TRBD1. This CDR3 is built from 17 residues. The germline gives CDR1 SEHNR, CDR2 FQNEAQ (reference sequence). V dropped 5 bases and J dropped 6; count of bases not matched to a gene: 14. The CDR3 region is CASSPPGGQGASNGYTF. The CDR3 bases are TGTGCCAGCAGCCCCCCGGGCGGACAGGGGGCTTCTAATGGCTACACCTTC.

The CDR3: CASSLAHGAETQYF. The DNA for the CDR3 is TGCGCCAGCAGCTTGGCCCACGGGGCAGAGACCCAGTACTTC. This chain connects TRBV5-1 to TRBJ2-5, with D perhaps TRBD1 or TRBD2 (5 bases each). The germline V gene has CDR1 SGHRS and CDR2 YFSETQ. With 0 bases removed from V and 4 bases from J, the gap between germline ends came to 10 bases. The CDR3 has 14 amino acids.

The chain uses TRBV9 and TRBJ2-3; D may be TRBD1 or TRBD2 (6 bases each). Trimming took 0 bases from V and 2 from J, leaving 16 bases between them. CDR3 length equals 17 residues. Germline loops: CDR1 SGDLS, CDR2 YYNGEE. The CDR3 reads CASSVARGREFTDTQYF. DNA of the CDR3: TGTGCCAGCAGCGTAGCCCGGGGGCGGGAATTCACAGATACGCAGTATTTT. The entire variable domain, with the rest obtained from reference TRBV9 and TRBJ2-3, is as follows: DSGVTQTPKHLITATGQRVTLRCSPRSGDLSVYWYQQSLDQGLQFLIQYYNGEERAKGNILERFSAQQFPDLHSELNLSSLELGDSALYFCASSVARGREFTDTQYFGPGTRLTVL.

The chain employs TRBV9 and TRBJ2-1; 7 positions agree with TRBD1. CDR3 length: 15 amino acids. Germline values: CDR1 SGDLS, CDR2 YYNGEE. V trimming: 3 bases; J trimming: 5 bases; junction bases outside the gene matches: 8. For the CDR3, the DNA is TGTGCCAGCAGCGCCTCCGGGACAGTAGACAATGAGCAGTTCTTC. Translating gives CASSASGTVDNEQFF.

This rearrangement joins TRBV29-1 to TRBJ1-4; 7 nucleotides line up with TRBD1. The CDR3 spans 14 residues. V trimming: 8 bases; J trimming: 8 bases; junction bases outside the gene matches: 14. Germline V gene lookup returns CDR1 SQVTM and CDR2 ANQGSEA. Written as DNA, the CDR3 is TGCAGCACGAGCGAGACAGGGAGGGAAGAAAAACTGTTTTTT. Translated: CSTSETGREEKLFF.

The chain links TRBV6-1 to TRBJ1-2, with D hard to call. Germline CDR1 reads MNHNS; CDR2 reads SASEGT. V was shortened by 1 base and J by 8 bases, with 8 bases between the two germline ends. The CDR3 is 12 residues long. CDR3: CASSEVRQGYTF. The CDR3 region has the DNA TGTGCCAGCAGTGAAGTACGTCAGGGCTACACCTTC.

This clone was observed a single time. J is TRBJ2-5 and V is TRBV4-1; 10 bases align to TRBD2. Germline V lookup: CDR1 MGHRA, CDR2 YSYEKL. CDR3 length: 19 amino acids. Trimming at V came to 0 bases and at J to 1 base, leaving 11 bases not matched to a gene. The CDR3 loop reads CASSQDYGSSGGPQETQYF. In DNA, the CDR3 is TGCGCCAGCAGCCAAGATTATGGGTCTAGCGGGGGCCCCCAAGAGACCCAGTACTTC.

V is TRBV5-1 and J is TRBJ1-2; 8 bases align to TRBD1. The V segment lost 4 bases and the J segment 8 bases; nucleotides outside the gene matches: 10. This CDR3 is built from 14 residues. The germline CDR1 and CDR2 sequences are SGHRS and YFSETQ. The CDR3 DNA reads as TGCGCCAGCAGCCCGGCCCAGGGGGCTTTAGGCTACACCTTC. Its translation: CASSPAQGALGYTF.

This rearrangement joins TRBV6-4 to TRBJ2-3; the match to TRBD1 covers 8 bases. This CDR3 is built from 13 residues. Losses at the gene ends were 3 bases for V and 5 bases for J; bases not matched to a gene: 1. CDR1 is MRHNA, CDR2 SNTAGT, per germline. The CDR3 reads CASSEDRGDTQYF. In nucleotides, the CDR3 is TGTGCCAGCAGTGAAGACAGGGGAGATACGCAGTATTTT.

The chain recombines TRBV11-2 with TRBJ1-2; 9 nucleotides line up with TRBD1. The V gene's germline CDR1 is SGHAT and CDR2 FQNNGV. CDR3 length: 15 amino acids. With V trimmed by 5 bases and J by 7 bases, 11 bases remained unmatched. The CDR3 region is CASSVPSRDRAGYTF. The CDR3 nucleotides are TGTGCCAGCAGCGTACCGTCCCGGGACAGGGCTGGCTACACCTTC.

The rearrangement links TRBV6-1 to TRBJ1-1, with TRBD1 matching over 7 bases. CDR3 size: 14 residues. Germline V gene lookup returns CDR1 MNHNS and CDR2 SASEGT. The V gene end was trimmed by 6 bases and the J gene end by 4 bases; junction bases not matched to a gene: 8. CDR3 protein: CASRTTGRSTEAFF. DNA of the CDR3: TGTGCCAGCAGGACGACAGGGCGATCCACTGAAGCTTTCTTT.

This chain connects TRBV19 to TRBJ2-1; D possibly corresponds to TRBD1 (5 bases). Trimming stripped 3 bases from V and 5 bases from J, with 11 bases between. There are 14 residues in the CDR3. CDR1 LNHDA and CDR2 SQIVND come from the germline V gene (reference sequence). This chain's CDR3 is CASSIRPTDNEQFF. The CDR3 bases are TGTGCCAGTAGTATCCGCCCGACAGACAATGAGCAGTTCTTC.

The rearrangement uses TRBV5-1 and TRBJ2-6; TRBD2 matches at 7 bases. J gave up 7 bases and V 4 bases, and 2 bases lay outside the gene matches. The CDR3 consists of 13 residues. From germline, CDR1 is SGHRS and CDR2 YFSETQ. The CDR3 loop reads CASSQGLANVLTF. The CDR3 DNA reads TGCGCCAGCAGCCAGGGACTAGCCAACGTCCTGACTTTC.

The CDR3 is CAISGLDSPNTEAFF. As DNA, the CDR3 is TGTGCCATCAGTGGTCTAGACAGTCCGAACACTGAAGCTTTCTTT. The rearrangement links TRBV10-3 to TRBJ1-1; D might be TRBD1 (5 bases). This CDR3 region has 15 residues. Germline loops: CDR1 ENHRY, CDR2 SYGVKD. With 4 bases removed from V and 1 base from J, the gap between germline ends came to 13 bases.

The chain employs TRBV10-3 and TRBJ2-7; D unclear. Germline V gene sequence: CDR1 ENHRY, CDR2 SYGVKD. The CDR3 extends over 12 amino acids. V was trimmed by 6 bases and J by 3 bases, leaving 9 bases between them. The CDR3 reads CAISSVDYEQYF. Written as DNA, the CDR3 is TGTGCCATCAGCTCGGTCGACTACGAGCAGTACTTC.

This chain joins TRBV5-1 and TRBJ1-1, with D perhaps matching TRBD1 (5 bases). Germline loops: CDR1 SGHRS, CDR2 YFSETQ. Trimming shortened V by 3 bases and J by 1 base, and 13 bases separated the two germline ends. The CDR3 runs to 15 residues. CDR3 residues: CASSWRWGSNTEAFF. The CDR3 bases are TGCGCCAGCAGCTGGCGATGGGGGTCGAACACTGAAGCTTTCTTT.

The V call is TRBV27, the J call TRBJ2-5; 9 positions match TRBD1. The CDR3 is made up of 16 amino acids. In germline, CDR1 is MNHEY, CDR2 SMNVEV (reference sequence). V lost 1 base to trimming and J lost 3 bases; unmatched junction nucleotides: 6. DNA for the CDR3: TGTGCCAGCAGTTTATTTGGGGACAGGGTGGAAGAGACCCAGTACTTC. Its protein product is CASSLFGDRVEETQYF.

V gene TRBV30 combines with J gene TRBJ1-1, with 8 bases that match TRBD1. Germline V CDR1 and CDR2: GTSNPN, SVGIG (reference sequence). Losses at the gene ends were 2 bases for V and 6 bases for J; bases not matched to a gene: 11. There are 15 residues in the CDR3. CDR3 DNA: TGTGCCTGGAGTTCTCTAACAGGGGGGAGGTCTGAAGCTTTCTTT. This gives the protein CAWSSLTGGRSEAFF.

The chain recombines TRBV7-9 with TRBJ1-2; D remains ambiguous. CDR3 length: 14 amino acids. With 5 bases removed from V and 10 bases from J, the gap between germline ends came to 20 bases. CDR1 and CDR2 from the germline V gene are SEHNR and FQNEAQ (reference sequence). CDR3 coding DNA: TGTGCCAGCAGCGCGTATGGGCCGTACGATCTCTACACCTTC. Its translation is CASSAYGPYDLYTF.

The V and J genes are TRBV10-3 and TRBJ2-7; the match to TRBD2 covers 9 bases. The CDR3 is made up of 15 amino acids. J was trimmed by 6 bases and V by 4 bases; bases with no gene match: 10. CDR1 is ENHRY and CDR2 is SYGVKD in the germline V gene. The CDR3 DNA reads as TGTGCCATCAGTGGGGCCGGCGGGGGGGTAGCCGAGCAGTACTTC. It codes for CAISGAGGGVAEQYF.

This clone was detected only a few times. This chain uses TRBV4-3 with TRBJ2-1; TRBD1 matches at 11 bases. The CDR3 extends over 15 amino acids. The germline CDR1 and CDR2 sequences are LGHNA and YSLEER. The V and J ends lost 3 bases and 8 bases, in that order; junction bases with no gene match: 6. The CDR3 nucleotides are TGCGCCAGCAGCCAGGGACAGGGGGTCTTCGATGAGCAGTTCTTC. It encodes CASSQGQGVFDEQFF.

The CDR3 region has the DNA TGCAGCGTTGGTGACAGACTTATGGAGACCCAGTACTTC. This gives the protein CSVGDRLMETQYF. The rearrangement links TRBV29-1 to TRBJ2-5; TRBD1 might be the D (5 bases). CDR1 and CDR2 (germline): SQVTM, ANQGSEA. V was cut by 4 bases and J by 5 bases, with 14 bases left in between. This CDR3 contains 13 residues.

This chain uses TRBV27 with TRBJ1-2, with 7 bases matching TRBD1. This CDR3 has 15 residues. V trimming: 5 bases; J trimming: 4 bases; junction bases outside the gene matches: 10. The germline gives CDR1 MNHEY, CDR2 SMNVEV (reference sequence). The CDR3 protein is CASSPNLQGVYGYTF. CDR3 bases: TGTGCCAGCAGTCCCAACCTCCAGGGGGTCTATGGCTACACCTTC.

The chain links TRBV27 to TRBJ1-1; D is uncertain. Germline CDR1 is MNHEY and CDR2 is SMNVEV (reference sequence). This CDR3 has 12 amino acids. V was trimmed by 6 bases and J by 5 bases, leaving 10 bases between them. Written as DNA, the CDR3 is TGTGCCAGCAGCGGCGGCGCTACTGAAGCTTTCTTT. Protein sequence: CASSGGATEAFF.